The 7 T cell receptor beta chains below were found in one sample sequenced in a study of patients and donors after allogeneic stem cell transplantation. TCRdb ran MiXCR on the RT-PCR reads and lists one entry per CDR3 protein. The table records hundreds of thousands of distinct CDR3 sequences, 16% of them present only once. Sequencing was done on a sample of blood, either unsorted or a sorted T cell fraction (not recorded which). The receptors were sampled from a human donor who was either an allogeneic HSCT recipient or a stem cell or donor lymphocyte infusion donor (not recorded which). It is not recorded whose cells these are; they may come from a transplant donor.

A few counts support this clonotype. The V call is TRBV7-6, the J call TRBJ2-5; a weak D match, TRBD2 (5 bases). Trimming pared 1 base from V and 1 base from J, leaving 7 bases between. CDR3 length: 14 amino acids. From germline, CDR1 is SGHVS and CDR2 FNYEAQ. This CDR3 is CASSLGEIQETQYF. CDR3 DNA: TGTGCCAGCAGCTTAGGGGAGATCCAAGAGACCCAGTACTTC.

This clonotype was seen a single time. This rearrangement joins TRBV5-1 to TRBJ2-5, with 7 bases aligning to TRBD1. The J segment lost 1 base and the V segment lost 6 bases, leaving 9 bases of the junction unmatched. Germline V CDR1 and CDR2: SGHRS, YFSETQ. This CDR3 is built from 15 residues. The CDR3 nucleotides read TGCGCCAGCACCCACCGGGACAGAACCCAAGAGACCCAGTACTTC. Encoded protein: CASTHRDRTQETQYF.

This clonotype was seen only a few times. The J gene is TRBJ1-1, the V gene TRBV12-3 or TRBV12-4; D unresolved. CDR3 length: 13 amino acids. With 5 bases removed from V and 1 base from J, the gap between germline ends came to 8 bases. CDR3 coding DNA: TGTGCCAGCAGTATCCAGGAGAACACTGAAGCTTTCTTT. This sequence encodes CASSIQENTEAFF.

This clonotype turned up a few times. The CDR3 region is CASRQAGEQYF. Here the CDR3 DNA reads TGTGCCAGTAGACAGGCTGGGGAGCAGTACTTC. The chain combines TRBV14 with TRBJ2-7; a possible D gene is TRBD1 (6 bases). Per the germline V gene, CDR1 is SGHDN and CDR2 is FVKESK. There are 11 residues in the CDR3. Trimming removed 9 bases at V and 7 bases at J, with 13 bases between.

The chain carries TRBV2 and TRBJ2-2; 13 positions match TRBD2. Germline CDR1 and CDR2: SNHLY and FYNNEI. The CDR3 extends over 17 amino acids. V gave up 8 bases and J gave up 5 bases; unmatched junction bases: 11. CDR3 amino acids: CASGLGLAGVETGELFF. The DNA for the CDR3 is TGTGCCAGCGGACTAGGACTAGCGGGAGTTGAGACCGGGGAGCTGTTTTTT.

This clonotype occurred a few times. The chain is built from TRBV6-5 and TRBJ1-1; D not resolved. Germline values: CDR1 MNHEY, CDR2 SVGAGI. This CDR3 is built from 13 residues. Trimming shortened V by 0 bases and J by 6 bases, and 8 bases separated the two germline ends. CDR3 amino acids: CASSYSAFSEAFF. Written as DNA, the CDR3 is TGTGCCAGCAGTTACTCAGCATTTTCTGAAGCTTTCTTT.

There are a few counts of this clonotype. The chain carries TRBV2 and TRBJ1-5; a possible D gene is TRBD1 (6 bases). V dropped 1 base and J dropped 5 bases, with 12 bases sitting between them. The CDR3 has 15 amino acids. The germline V gene encodes CDR1 SNHLY and CDR2 FYNNEI. CDR3 nucleotide sequence: TGTGCCAGCAGTGAAGAAGCAGGGGCTTATCAGCCCCAGCATTTT. Amino acid sequence: CASSEEAGAYQPQHF. The variable domain in full, completed from reference TRBV2 and TRBJ1-5, reads EPEVTQTPSHQVTQMGQEVILRCVPISNHLYFYWYRQILGQKVEFLVSFYNNEISEKSEIFDDQFSVERPDGSNFTLKIRSTKLEDSAMYFCASSEEAGAYQPQHFGDGTRLSIL.